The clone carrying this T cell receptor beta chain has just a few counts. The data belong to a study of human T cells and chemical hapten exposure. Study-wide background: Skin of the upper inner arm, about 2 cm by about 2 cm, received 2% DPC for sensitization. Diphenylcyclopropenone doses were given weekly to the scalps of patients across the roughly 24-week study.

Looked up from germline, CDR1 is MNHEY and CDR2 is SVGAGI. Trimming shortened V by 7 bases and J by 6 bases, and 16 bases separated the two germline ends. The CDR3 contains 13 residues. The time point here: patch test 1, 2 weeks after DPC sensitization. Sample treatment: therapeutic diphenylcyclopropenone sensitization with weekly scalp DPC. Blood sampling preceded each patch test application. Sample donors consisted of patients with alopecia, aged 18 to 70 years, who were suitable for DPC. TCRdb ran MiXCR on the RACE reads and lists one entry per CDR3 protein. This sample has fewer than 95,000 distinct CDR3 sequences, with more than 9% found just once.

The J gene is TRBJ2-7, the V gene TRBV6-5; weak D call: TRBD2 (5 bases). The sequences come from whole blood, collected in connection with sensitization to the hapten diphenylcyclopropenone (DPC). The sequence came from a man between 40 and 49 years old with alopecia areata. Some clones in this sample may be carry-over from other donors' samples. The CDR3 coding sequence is TGTGCCAGCACAAGTACAACTCGGGGCGAGCAGTACTTC. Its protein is CASTSTTRGEQYF.